This T cell receptor beta chain is drawn from a study of T cell repertoires in cytomegalovirus infection. This CDR3 contains 15 residues. Trimming took 3 bases from V and 6 from J, leaving 17 bases between them. TCRdb itself ran the reads through MiXCR, one entry per CDR3 protein. The sample includes 170,000 or so distinct CDR3 sequences, approximately 18% of them seen just once. This TCR was recovered from a human donor in good health (CMV status not recorded). Some clones in this sample may be carry-over from other donors' samples. The rearrangement links TRBV12-3 or TRBV12-4 to TRBJ1-2, with TRBD1 as a possible D gene (6 bases). The sample taken for sequencing was CD8+ T cells from PBMCs. The CDR3 region is CASSLSAGVKDGYTF. In DNA, the CDR3 is TGTGCCAGCAGTTTGTCCGCAGGGGTGAAAGATGGCTACACCTTC.